The T cell receptor (beta chain) under discussion was sequenced for a study of neurological immune-mediated disorders. This clonotype was seen many times. The junction had 4 bases not matched to a gene; V was cut back by 3 bases and J by 0 bases. Germline lookup yields CDR1 SGHRS and CDR2 YFSETQ. This CDR3 has 16 residues. TCRdb recomputed calls from the 5' RACE reads with MiXCR, one row per CDR3 protein. The table includes approximately 86,000 distinct CDR3 sequences, approximately 2.4% detected once. This TCR was recovered from a young woman with multiple sclerosis. Specimen: PBMCs. This chain links TRBV5-1 with TRBJ1-4; 8 bases map to TRBD1. CDR3 amino acids: CASSWGQDATNEKLFF. In DNA form, the CDR3 reads TGCGCCAGCAGCTGGGGACAGGATGCAACTAATGAAAAACTGTTTTTT.